The clone carrying this T cell receptor beta chain has at least ten counts. The data originate from a study of identical twins. Carrying unique molecular identifiers, the cDNA also gained a universal primer site through template switching. One entry per CDR3 protein, called by TCRdb with MiXCR from the 5' RACE reads. The data show a few hundred thousand distinct CDR3 sequences, 7% to 9.5% seen once. The length of the CDR3 is 12 residues. The ends were cut back, 3 bases at V and 1 base at J, with 7 bases in the middle. The V gene's germline CDR1 is DFQATT and CDR2 SNEGSKA (reference sequence). Each donor was a healthy Caucasian.

V gene TRBV20-1 combines with J gene TRBJ2-7; D is unresolved. The sample was naive T cells sorted from blood. This receptor was obtained from a woman between 50 and 59 years old in good health. CDR3 DNA: TGCAGTGCTAGTAGAAATTCCTACGAGCAGTACGTC. It codes for CSASRNSYEQYV.